The clone carrying this T cell receptor (beta chain) is categorized as medium-sized. TCRdb called the PCR reads again in MiXCR, with one record for every CDR3 protein. This table holds 7,100 or so distinct CDR3 sequences, about 15% found once. The source of the sample is a study of tumor-infiltrating lymphocytes in oesophageal squamous cell carcinoma. The receptor was derived from a male donor with esophageal squamous cell carcinoma. The specimen sequenced was blood.

The CDR3 is CASSLGGLGETQYF. The DNA of the CDR3 is TGTGCCAGCAGCTTAGGAGGGCTGGGGGAGACCCAGTACTTC. V gene TRBV11-2 combines with J gene TRBJ2-5, with D perhaps matching TRBD2 (5 bases). Between the trimmed V and J ends, which lost 1 base and 5 bases, there was a span of 11 bases. CDR1 SGHAT and CDR2 FQNNGV come from the germline V gene. This CDR3 has 14 amino acids.